Listed below are T cell receptor beta chains from one sample, sequenced in a study of T cell responses to AZD1222 COVID-19 vaccine. Data came from immunoSEQ multiplex PCR; TCRdb stores just in-frame clones and leaves some out. The sample records roughly 120,000 clones, roughly nine tenths being singletons. Here the sequenced sample was peripheral blood, taken on day 0 of AZD1222 vaccination. All receptors come from an adult in good health. Each CDR3 is given with its conserved first and last residue. Fields, in order: D gene, V gene, clone size, J gene, CDR3 DNA, CDR3 protein. A D gene is named only where the DNA matches it firmly. The listing skips clone size in some rows; elsewhere it reads once, few, many or a size class.

D gene: NA; V gene: TRBV7-9; clone size: NA; J gene: TRBJ1-1; CDR3 DNA: TGTGCCAGCAGCTTAAGAGGGAGCGGGATTGGGACTGAAGCTTTCTTT; CDR3 protein: CASSLRGSGIGTEAFF
D gene: NA; V gene: TRBV11-2; clone size: NA; J gene: TRBJ2-1; CDR3 DNA: TGTGCCAGCAGCTCTCCGCTCGGGGGTTACGGGGTCAATGAGCAGTTCTTC; CDR3 protein: CASSSPLGGYGVNEQFF
D gene: TRBD1; V gene: TRBV30; clone size: NA; J gene: TRBJ1-1; CDR3 DNA: TGTGCCTTGGGGAGGGGACAGGGCACTGAAGCTTTCTTT; CDR3 protein: CALGRGQGTEAFF
D gene: NA; V gene: TRBV7-9; clone size: few; J gene: TRBJ2-7; CDR3 DNA: TGTGCCAGCAGCTCGCGGGCAAGCGACGAGCAGTACTTC; CDR3 protein: CASSSRASDEQYF
D gene: NA; V gene: TRBV2; clone size: once; J gene: TRBJ1-5; CDR3 DNA: TGTGCCAGCAGTTTTGACCTCCCGACACCACCAAATCAGCCCCAGCATTTT; CDR3 protein: CASSFDLPTPPNQPQHF
D gene: TRBD1; V gene: TRBV4-2; clone size: NA; J gene: TRBJ2-2; CDR3 DNA: TGTGCCAGCAGCCAACATCCCCAAGGACAGGGGGCGGCCGGGGAGCTGTTTTTT; CDR3 protein: CASSQHPQGQGAAGELFF
D gene: TRBD1; V gene: TRBV6-5; clone size: NA; J gene: TRBJ1-6; CDR3 DNA: TGTGCCAGCGGGGACAGTCCCTCCCTCCACTTT; CDR3 protein: CASGDSPSLHF
D gene: NA; V gene: TRBV11-2; clone size: NA; J gene: TRBJ2-5; CDR3 DNA: TGTGCCAGCAGCTTAGGTTTTGGTGGAAGGACCCAGTACTTC; CDR3 protein: CASSLGFGGRTQYF
D gene: NA; V gene: TRBV4-2; clone size: NA; J gene: TRBJ1-2; CDR3 DNA: TGTGCCAGCAGCCAAGAGAACCTATTTGGTGGCTACACCTTC; CDR3 protein: CASSQENLFGGYTF
D gene: TRBD1; V gene: TRBV19; clone size: NA; J gene: TRBJ1-5; CDR3 DNA: TGTGCCAGTACAGGGGGCTCTCAGCCCCAGCATTTT; CDR3 protein: CASTGGSQPQHF
D gene: NA; V gene: TRBV6-2/TRBV6-3; clone size: NA; J gene: TRBJ2-5; CDR3 DNA: TGTGCCAGCAGCCCCCAGCCACCAGGGACCCAGTACTTC; CDR3 protein: CASSPQPPGTQYF
D gene: NA; V gene: TRBV14; clone size: NA; J gene: TRBJ1-2; CDR3 DNA: TGTGCCAGCAGCCAAGCCGGGTCAGGGCTATCCTATGGCTACACCTTC; CDR3 protein: CASSQAGSGLSYGYTF
D gene: NA; V gene: TRBV11-2; clone size: once; J gene: TRBJ1-3; CDR3 DNA: TGTGCCAGCAGCTTGGGACGGAACTCTGGAAACACCATATATTTT; CDR3 protein: CASSLGRNSGNTIYF
D gene: NA; V gene: TRBV18; clone size: NA; J gene: TRBJ1-2; CDR3 DNA: TGTGCCAGCTCACCTGTCCTGGATAGTGACTATGGCTACACCTTC; CDR3 protein: CASSPVLDSDYGYTF
D gene: NA; V gene: TRBV7-9; clone size: NA; J gene: TRBJ2-7; CDR3 DNA: TGTGCCAGCAGCCGAGACTCGGGGAAGCAGTACTTC; CDR3 protein: CASSRDSGKQYF
D gene: NA; V gene: TRBV11-2; clone size: once; J gene: TRBJ1-1; CDR3 DNA: TGTGCCAGCAGCTTCCTAACAGTGAACACTGAAGCTTTCTTT; CDR3 protein: CASSFLTVNTEAFF
D gene: NA; V gene: TRBV18; clone size: NA; J gene: TRBJ1-1; CDR3 DNA: TGTGCCAGCTCACCCCAACCGTCGACAGTGAACACTGAAGCTTTCTTT; CDR3 protein: CASSPQPSTVNTEAFF
D gene: NA; V gene: TRBV2; clone size: few; J gene: TRBJ2-2; CDR3 DNA: TGTGCCAGCAGTGAATGGCGGCCCGGGGAGCTGTTTTTT; CDR3 protein: CASSEWRPGELFF
D gene: NA; V gene: TRBV2; clone size: NA; J gene: TRBJ1-3; CDR3 DNA: TGTGCCAGCAGTGATTCGACCGCAAACTCTGGAAACACCATATATTTT; CDR3 protein: CASSDSTANSGNTIYF
D gene: NA; V gene: TRBV6-6; clone size: NA; J gene: TRBJ2-7; CDR3 DNA: TGTGCCAGCAGCGGGCCTTCCTACGAGCAGTACTTC; CDR3 protein: CASSGPSYEQYF
D gene: NA; V gene: TRBV7-2; clone size: NA; J gene: TRBJ1-5; CDR3 DNA: TGTGCCAGCAGCTTAATGGGCCCCAATCAGCCCCAGCATTTT; CDR3 protein: CASSLMGPNQPQHF
D gene: NA; V gene: TRBV2; clone size: NA; J gene: TRBJ1-1; CDR3 DNA: TGTGCCAGCAGGTCCGAGGGGGGCACTGAAGCTTTCTTT; CDR3 protein: CASRSEGGTEAFF
D gene: NA; V gene: TRBV18; clone size: NA; J gene: TRBJ2-1; CDR3 DNA: TGTGCCAGCTCACAAGGGAGAGCCACGCCTTGGTTCTTC; CDR3 protein: CASSQGRATPWFF
D gene: NA; V gene: TRBV7-9; clone size: NA; J gene: TRBJ1-6; CDR3 DNA: TGTGCCAGCAGCGGAGGGGGTGGGGGGCTGAGTTCACCCCTCCACTTT; CDR3 protein: CASSGGGGGLSSPLHF
D gene: TRBD2; V gene: TRBV30; clone size: NA; J gene: TRBJ2-3; CDR3 DNA: TGTGCCTGGAGTATGGGCGGGGGGGCCACAGATACGCAGTATTTT; CDR3 protein: CAWSMGGGATDTQYF
D gene: NA; V gene: TRBV14; clone size: once; J gene: TRBJ1-2; CDR3 DNA: TGTGCCAGCAGCCAAGTAAGCAGGCCCGTCTATGGCTACACCTTC; CDR3 protein: CASSQVSRPVYGYTF
D gene: NA; V gene: TRBV11-2; clone size: once; J gene: TRBJ1-1; CDR3 DNA: TGTGCCAGCAGCTCCCTAAGTGGGAGGGCTGAAGCTTTCTTT; CDR3 protein: CASSSLSGRAEAFF
D gene: NA; V gene: TRBV9; clone size: NA; J gene: TRBJ1-3; CDR3 DNA: TGTGCCAGCAGCGTAGCGTCAGGAACTTTCTCTGGAAACACCATATATTTT; CDR3 protein: CASSVASGTFSGNTIYF
D gene: NA; V gene: TRBV5-6; clone size: NA; J gene: TRBJ2-7; CDR3 DNA: TGTGCCAGCAGCCCACCTGACAGAATTGCCTACGAGCAGTACTTC; CDR3 protein: CASSPPDRIAYEQYF
D gene: NA; V gene: TRBV7-8; clone size: once; J gene: TRBJ2-7; CDR3 DNA: TGTGCCAGCAGCTTAACCGGTTTAGCCTACGAGCAGTACTTC; CDR3 protein: CASSLTGLAYEQYF
D gene: NA; V gene: TRBV3-1/TRBV3-2; clone size: NA; J gene: TRBJ2-3; CDR3 DNA: TGTGCCAGCAGCTTGGGACTTCACACAGATACGCAGTATTTT; CDR3 protein: CASSLGLHTDTQYF
D gene: TRBD1; V gene: TRBV19; clone size: NA; J gene: TRBJ1-5; CDR3 DNA: TGTGCCAGTACCGGGACAGGGGGGTATCAGCCCCAGCATTTT; CDR3 protein: CASTGTGGYQPQHF
D gene: NA; V gene: TRBV10-1; clone size: NA; J gene: TRBJ1-1; CDR3 DNA: TGCGCCAGCAGTGTCCGTCTTGGGGACGTCGAAGCTTTCTTT; CDR3 protein: CASSVRLGDVEAFF
D gene: TRBD1; V gene: TRBV7-2; clone size: NA; J gene: TRBJ2-7; CDR3 DNA: TGTGCCAGCAGCCCGGGACAGACGAAAACCTACGAGCAGTACTTC; CDR3 protein: CASSPGQTKTYEQYF
D gene: NA; V gene: TRBV25-1; clone size: NA; J gene: TRBJ1-6; CDR3 DNA: TGTGCCAGCAGTGAATACGACTATTCACCCCTCCACTTT; CDR3 protein: CASSEYDYSPLHF
D gene: NA; V gene: TRBV12-3/TRBV12-4; clone size: NA; J gene: TRBJ1-1; CDR3 DNA: TGTGCCAGCAGTTTAACATTGAACACTGAAGCTTTCTTT; CDR3 protein: CASSLTLNTEAFF
D gene: NA; V gene: TRBV7-2; clone size: NA; J gene: TRBJ2-7; CDR3 DNA: TGTGCCAGCAGCTTCCTAGGACCAGAGGGGGAGCAGTACTTC; CDR3 protein: CASSFLGPEGEQYF
D gene: TRBD1; V gene: TRBV2; clone size: NA; J gene: TRBJ1-1; CDR3 DNA: TGTGCCAGCAGTGCACAGGGGGCGAGGAACACTGAAGCTTTCTTT; CDR3 protein: CASSAQGARNTEAFF
D gene: NA; V gene: TRBV5-1; clone size: NA; J gene: TRBJ1-1; CDR3 DNA: TGCGCCAGCAGCTTGGCCATCGGTCGAATGAACACTGAAGCTTTCTTT; CDR3 protein: CASSLAIGRMNTEAFF
D gene: NA; V gene: TRBV7-9; clone size: NA; J gene: TRBJ1-6; CDR3 DNA: TGTGCCAGCAGCGGGCTGGCCAATTCACCCCTCCACTTT; CDR3 protein: CASSGLANSPLHF